This T cell receptor beta chain was recorded in a study of shared clonotypes between healthy human individuals. Findings and limits, study-wide: Generally, naive subsets (rather than memory subsets) showed larger estimated richness. Donor clonotype sharing was expected to depend on sequencing depth.

In the original workflow: Because ImmunoSEQ provided only junction sequences with no quality scores, the filtering differed. Some clones are missing from TCRdb's copy, which holds only in-frame ones; the method was immunoSEQ multiplex PCR. V and J calls and clone size come straight from that table; D and trimming were deduced from the DNA. The data contain roughly 2,000,000 clones, just under 95% of them seen just once; the ten biggest clones take up 1.2%. Notes on this clone: Antigen: not known.

V was cut by 2 bases and J by 0 bases, with 10 bases left in between. Germline V CDR1 and CDR2: GTSNPN, SVGIG (reference sequence). This CDR3 comprises 15 residues. CD45RO-negative, CCR7-selected cells formed the naive CD8 fraction, which excluded terminally differentiated effector memory CD45RA+ cells. This receptor was taken from a man between 18 and 35 years old in good health. Specimen: naive CD8+ T cells sorted from blood. The rearrangement joins TRBV30 to TRBJ1-4, with D unresolved. CDR3 residues: CAWSPGVATNEKLFF. Here the CDR3 DNA reads TGTGCCTGGAGTCCTGGGGTTGCAACTAATGAAAAACTGTTTTTT.